This TCR beta chain derives from a study of T cell clusters in autoimmune cytopenias. Study-wide points: Clustering suggested that physiological T cell clusters were missing in primary autoimmune cytopenia patients. TRB repertoire shifts in secondary cytopenia and chronic lymphocytic leukemia mostly reflected lymphoma, not autoimmunity. Active autoimmune hepatitis patients had roughly 3.3-fold fewer exclusive TRB clusters than healthy donors.

Details on this clonotype: Its antigen is unknown.

TRB amplification used approximately 250 ng of peripheral blood genomic DNA. This CDR3 region has 14 residues. Per the germline V gene, CDR1 is SGHAT and CDR2 is FQDESV (reference sequence). TRB was amplified by touch-down multiplex PCR, primer pools A and B combined. No DNA is given; TCRdb re-called the multiplex PCR reads and lists each CDR3 protein once. Its table lists 8,800 or so distinct CDR3 sequences. This clonotype originated in a human donor with an autoimmune cytopenia or autoimmune hepatitis (not recorded which). The rearrangement links TRBV11-1 to TRBJ1-4; TCRdb picks TRBD1, but there is no DNA to check that call. What was sequenced was peripheral blood. This CDR3 is CASSFGTGREKLFF.